This TCR beta chain derives from a study of blood T cell repertoires in COVID-19 (dated by TCRdb to the early 2020s). Looking at the study overall: Samples from collaborators originated in the United States, Italy and Spain and spanned both the acute and convalescent phases of COVID-19. The samples were drawn from two sources: the first 160 participants of the ongoing ImmuneRACE study, and over 1,000 subjects contributed by 6 global collaborators. The material from the prospective study consisted of cDNA or gDNA derived from T cells, B-cell-depleted T cells, or PBMCs. The sample metadata nearly always contained a de-identified subject ID, COVID-19 status, age in years and sex. The dataset comprised deeply sampled blood TCRbeta repertoires from subjects exposed to, actively infected with, or recovered from COVID-19. Where available, HLA class I and class II types were taken from metadata supplied by the sample provider and were not determined by assay-based typing. The repertoires were made available in a free public database intended to serve as a resource for research on the immune response to SARS-CoV-2.

CDR1 and CDR2, looked up from the germline V gene, are MRHNA and SNTAGT. The CDR3 runs 13 amino acids, cysteine and phenylalanine included. The CDR3 DNA has 39 bases and is translated from base 1. At the junction V is shortened by 3 bases and J by 9 bases, with 12 bases in between. The paper's findings and limits, for the study overall: The quantity of clinical and demographic metadata differed by source and by participant and was supplied without curation.

TCRbeta CDR3 regions were amplified from genomic DNA using the immunoSEQ Assay, a bias-controlled multiplex PCR. As for the authors' bioinformatics: The number of nucleated cells in each sample was estimated from the amplification of reference gene primers within the assay. To quantify the absolute abundance of each unique TCRbeta CDR3 rearrangement, sequence reads were collapsed and filtered. For each sample, productive Simpson clonality was calculated as the square root of Simpson's diversity index across productive rearrangements. TCRdb carries this immuneACCESS record with in-frame sequences only. Its versions omit some clonotypes, under half of them owing to an unresolved V gene in the studies checked, with the rest unexplained. V and J calls and clone size are as listed in that table; D and trimming were resolved from the DNA. The sample records about 85,000 clones, nearly 90% of which are singletons. 3.5% to 5% of the sample is taken by the ten largest.

Each collaborating institution followed its own protocols to collect whole blood in K2EDTA tubes. For TCRbeta analysis, collaborator samples were shipped as frozen whole blood, as isolated PBMCs, or as DNA extracted from either sample type. A remark on this clone: Its antigen specificity is not known. No quality values exist for individual bases; no much larger clone is one base distant.

The sequence was obtained from a woman older than 75 with active or convalescent COVID-19. The sequenced sample consisted of peripheral blood. The chain is assembled from TRBV6-4 and TRBJ1-5; the D gene lacks a confident call. The CDR3: CASSESRETPQHF. The nucleotide sequence is given as TGTGCCAGCAGTGAAAGTAGGGAGACGCCCCAGCATTTT.